The 23 T cell receptor beta chains given below trace back to one sample, sequenced in a study of blood T cell repertoires in COVID-19. Profiled with immunoSEQ multiplex PCR; TCRdb holds only in-frame clones, not every one. The repertoire holds around 250,000 clones, more than 70% seen once, with roughly 6.2% in the top ten. Sequencing was carried out using peripheral blood. The receptors were sampled from a woman over 75 with COVID-19, enrolled during active disease.

V and J are TRBV19 and TRBJ1-6, with 8 bases that match TRBD1. There are 16 residues in the CDR3. Unmatched junction bases numbered 14, after V lost 5 bases and J lost 11 bases. Germline V lookup: CDR1 LNHDA, CDR2 SQIVND (reference sequence). CDR3 sequence (DNA): TGTGCCAGTAGTGCTTCCGGGACAGGTTTGTTGGCACCCCTCCACTTT. The encoded protein is CASSASGTGLLAPLHF.

The chain recombines TRBV28 with TRBJ2-1; maybe TRBD1 (5 bases). V lost 4 bases to trimming and J lost 0 bases, with 16 bases between them. The CDR3 extends over 17 amino acids. Germline V gene sequence: CDR1 MDHEN, CDR2 SYDVKM. As DNA, the CDR3 is TGTGCCAGCAGTTCCCCAGGGTACGCGGACTCCTACAATGAGCAGTTCTTC. Translation: CASSSPGYADSYNEQFF.

The V call is TRBV25-1, the J call TRBJ2-1, with D possibly matching TRBD1 (5 bases). Trimming took off 3 bases at V and 3 bases at J, with 18 bases between the two ends. The CDR3 consists of 17 residues. Germline V CDR1 and CDR2: MGHDK, SYGVNS. The CDR3 coding sequence is TGTGCCAGCAGTGACTCACAGGTTCGAATTGGCTACAATGAGCAGTTCTTC. Translated, it gives CASSDSQVRIGYNEQFF.

The genes are TRBV20-1 and TRBJ2-5, with D maybe TRBD2 (6 bases). Germline CDR1 is DFQATT and CDR2 is SNEGSKA (reference sequence). V gave up 3 bases and J gave up 0 bases, with 20 bases separating them. This CDR3 has 17 amino acids. CDR3 protein: CSASLTGGTQYQETQYF. The DNA for the CDR3 is TGCAGTGCTAGTTTGACTGGAGGGACTCAGTACCAAGAGACCCAGTACTTC.

The J gene is TRBJ1-6, the V gene TRBV6-5; 9 nucleotides align to TRBD1. The germline gives CDR1 MNHEY, CDR2 SVGAGI. This CDR3 contains 16 residues. The ends lost 0 bases at V and 7 bases at J; junction bases unmatched: 4. This chain's CDR3 is CASSYSTGGKNSPLHF. In nucleotides, the CDR3 is TGTGCCAGCAGTTACTCAACAGGGGGCAAGAATTCACCCCTCCACTTT.

The chain joins TRBV3-1 (or the pseudogene TRBV3-2) to TRBJ2-5; 8 nucleotides match TRBD2. Germline V gene data show CDR1 as LGHDT and CDR2 as YNNKEL (reference sequence). The CDR3 is made up of 16 amino acids. The V segment lost 4 bases and the J segment 2 bases; nucleotides outside the gene matches: 9. CDR3 sequence reads: CASSPKDSGNQETQYF. CDR3 nucleotides: TGTGCCAGCAGCCCCAAAGATAGCGGGAATCAAGAGACCCAGTACTTC.

This chain's CDR3 is CASSSGKGDYGYTF. CDR3 DNA: TGTGCCAGTTCTTCAGGCAAGGGGGACTATGGCTACACCTTC. V and J are TRBV9 and TRBJ1-2, with D tentatively TRBD1 (6 bases). Germline V gives CDR1 SGDLS, CDR2 YYNGEE. V gave up 8 bases and J gave up 3 bases, with 17 bases separating them. The CDR3 is 14 residues long.

The rearrangement links TRBV6-5 to TRBJ1-1; no definite D call. Germline CDR1 MNHEY, CDR2 SVGAGI. V gave up 2 bases and J gave up 0 bases, with 10 bases separating them. This CDR3 contains 15 residues. CDR3: CASSYNQALNTEAFF. CDR3 in DNA: TGTGCCAGCAGTTACAACCAGGCCTTGAACACTGAAGCTTTCTTT.

The chain couples TRBV28 to TRBJ2-3; D perhaps matches TRBD1 (6 bases). Germline loops: CDR1 MDHEN, CDR2 SYDVKM. CDR3 length: 15 amino acids. Trimming stripped 5 bases from V and 4 bases from J, with 16 bases between. Here the CDR3 reads CASSRNMPGADTQYF. The CDR3 region has the DNA TGTGCCAGCAGTCGGAACATGCCAGGGGCAGATACGCAGTATTTT.

Turning to this clone: Other DNA sequences within the sample encode an identical CDR3. The CDR3 here is CASSSDRGNEQFF. CDR3 bases: TGTGCCAGCAGCTCGGACAGGGGGAATGAGCAGTTCTTC. V and J are TRBV5-6 and TRBJ2-1; 10 positions agree with TRBD1. CDR1 SGHDT and CDR2 YYEEEE come from the germline V gene. The CDR3 totals 13 residues. V shed 3 bases and J 7 bases; nucleotides not matched to a gene: 1.

The CDR3 reads CASTDRVAYEQYF. For the CDR3, the DNA is TGTGCCAGCACGGACAGGGTCGCCTACGAGCAGTACTTC. The rearrangement joins TRBV6-5 to TRBJ2-7; 8 positions match TRBD1. This CDR3 spans 13 amino acids. Trimming cost V 7 bases and J 2 bases; bases outside gene matches: 4. From germline, CDR1 is MNHEY and CDR2 SVGAGI.

The gene calls are TRBV5-6 and TRBJ2-7; 10 bases map to TRBD1. The CDR3 sequence is 15 residues long. CDR1 is SGHDT, CDR2 YYEEEE, per germline. The V segment lost 4 bases and the J segment 0 bases; nucleotides outside the gene matches: 4. Here the CDR3 DNA reads TGTGCCAGCAGCCGGGGGACAGGGGACTCCTACGAGCAGTACTTC. Encoded protein: CASSRGTGDSYEQYF.

V is TRBV10-3 and J is TRBJ2-2; 10 bases match TRBD2. Germline CDR1 and CDR2: ENHRY and SYGVKD. The J segment lost 1 base and the V segment lost 11 bases, leaving 16 bases of the junction unmatched. The CDR3 is 18 amino acids. This CDR3 reads CASVRGASGSLNTGELFF. The CDR3 nucleotides are TGTGCCTCGGTCCGAGGGGCTAGCGGGAGCTTGAACACCGGGGAGCTGTTTTTT.

This clone came up once. CDR3 region: CASSFWGNRAGEQYV. CDR3 DNA sequence: TGTGCCAGCAGTTTTTGGGGCAACAGGGCGGGCGAGCAGTACGTC. J is TRBJ2-7 and V is TRBV28, with D possibly TRBD1 on 6 matching bases. The CDR3 is made up of 15 amino acids. CDR1 MDHEN and CDR2 SYDVKM come from the germline V gene. Trimming shortened V by 3 bases and J by 6 bases, and 18 bases separated the two germline ends.

The rearrangement uses TRBV7-2 and TRBJ2-7; 8 bases map to TRBD2. The trim removed 5 bases at V and 1 base at J, leaving 7 bases unmatched. This CDR3 spans 15 amino acids. Germline V gene data show CDR1 as SGHTA and CDR2 as FQGNSA. Here the CDR3 reads CASSARSGKSYEQYF. CDR3 coding DNA: TGTGCCAGCAGCGCCCGTAGCGGGAAGTCCTACGAGCAGTACTTC.

As regards this clone: The same CDR3 arises from other DNA sequences in this sample as well. The gene calls are TRBV5-1 and TRBJ2-2; 12 bases line up with TRBD2. The germline gives CDR1 SGHRS, CDR2 YFSETQ. V shed 1 base and J 1 base; nucleotides not matched to a gene: 2. The CDR3 totals 17 residues. Here the CDR3 reads CASSLPTSGGNTGELFF. In DNA, the CDR3 is TGCGCCAGCAGCTTGCCGACTAGCGGGGGGAACACCGGGGAGCTGTTTTTT.

The chain uses TRBV12-2 and TRBJ2-7; the table's D call of TRBD1 was not tested on the DNA. TRBV12-2 is a recognized pseudogene. The CDR3 is 17 amino acids. The CDR3 is CASRLAVPGQGEREQYV. For the CDR3, the DNA is TGTGCAAGTCGCTTAGCTGTCCCAGGACAGGGGGAAAGGGAGCAGTACGTC.

DNA of the CDR3: TGTGCCAGCAGTTCCCCCGGGACAGGCTACTACGAGCAGTACTTC. Protein: CASSSPGTGYYEQYF. The chain employs TRBV6-2 or TRBV6-3 and TRBJ2-7, with TRBD1 identical over 8 bases. With V trimmed by 4 bases and J by 3 bases, 8 bases remained unmatched. CDR1 is MNHEY, CDR2 SVGEGT, per germline. CDR3 length: 15 amino acids.

The gene calls are TRBV5-1 and TRBJ2-5; D gene uncertain. This CDR3 comprises 16 residues. CDR1 and CDR2 from the germline V gene are SGHRS and YFSETQ. Deletions cut 4 bases from V and 4 bases from J, with 20 bases between. The CDR3 loop is CASSAISGSPRETQYF. The CDR3 nucleotides are TGCGCCAGCAGCGCCATTTCCGGGTCCCCTCGAGAGACCCAGTACTTC.

The count of this clone is one. This chain links TRBV5-1 with TRBJ1-1; D is possibly TRBD1 (5 bases). CDR3 length: 14 residues. CDR1 SGHRS and CDR2 YFSETQ come from the germline V gene. V was cut by 0 bases and J by 11 bases, with 17 bases left in between. DNA of the CDR3: TGCGCCAGCAGCTTGGATATAGGGGCAGGGAAGGCTTTCTTT. Protein: CASSLDIGAGKAFF.

This rearrangement joins TRBV18 to TRBJ1-3, with 9 bases aligning to TRBD1. Germline CDR1 and CDR2: KGHSH and LQKENI. The trim removed 1 base at V and 4 bases at J, leaving 2 bases unmatched. The CDR3 extends over 15 amino acids. The CDR3 sequence is CASSPRTGEGNTIYF. The CDR3, as DNA: TGTGCCAGCTCACCACGGACAGGGGAGGGAAACACCATATATTTT.

The chain uses TRBV6-5 and TRBJ1-1; 9 nucleotides line up with TRBD1. This CDR3 is 15 amino acids long. With 2 bases clipped from V and 5 bases from J, the junction kept 6 bases outside the gene matches. The germline gives CDR1 MNHEY, CDR2 SVGAGI. The CDR3 DNA follows: TGTGCCAGCAGTTACCTGACAGGGGGAAATACTGAAGCTTTCTTT. This encodes CASSYLTGGNTEAFF.

The chain is built from TRBV9 and TRBJ1-6; possibly TRBD1 for D (5 bases). This CDR3 spans 14 amino acids. V was pared by 0 bases and J by 5 bases, with 6 bases between. Germline assignment: CDR1 SGDLS and CDR2 YYNGEE. CDR3 nucleotide sequence: TGTGCCAGCAGCGTAGCGGGGGATAATTCACCCCTCCACTTT. Protein sequence: CASSVAGDNSPLHF.